This T cell receptor beta chain was recorded in a study of blood T cell repertoires in COVID-19. At the level of the study: Samples taken during acute and convalescent COVID-19 were collected in the United States, Italy and Spain.

Per the authors' pipeline: It was from reference gene primer amplification that nucleated cell counts were estimated. TCRdb's copy holds only in-frame clones and misses some; the assay was immunoSEQ multiplex PCR. That table gives V, J and clone size, and the DNA gave D and trimming. The sample has fewer than 350,000 clones, over 75% seen once. On this clone: Within the sample, other DNA sequences also encode this same CDR3.

Germline V gives CDR1 ENHRY, CDR2 SYGVKD. CDR3 size: 13 residues. Unmatched junction bases numbered 0, after V lost 6 bases and J lost 2 bases. The V gene is TRBV10-3, the J gene TRBJ1-5; TRBD1 agrees at 8 bases. The sequence was collected from a woman aged 50 to 60 who had recovered from COVID-19. Sequencing was performed on peripheral blood. Written as DNA, the CDR3 is TGTGCCATCAGGGGACAGGGCAATCAGCCCCAGCATTTT. This codes for CAIRGQGNQPQHF.